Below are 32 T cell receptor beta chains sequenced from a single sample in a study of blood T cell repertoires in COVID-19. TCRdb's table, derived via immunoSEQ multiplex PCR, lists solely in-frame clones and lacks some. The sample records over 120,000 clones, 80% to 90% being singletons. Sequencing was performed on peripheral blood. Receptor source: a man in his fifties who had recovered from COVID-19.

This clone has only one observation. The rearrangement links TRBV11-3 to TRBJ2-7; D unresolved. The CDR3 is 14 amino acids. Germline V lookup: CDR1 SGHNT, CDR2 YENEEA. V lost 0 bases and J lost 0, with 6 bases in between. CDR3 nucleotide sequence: TGTGCCAGCAGCTTAGAGCAACACTCCTACGAGCAGTACTTC. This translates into CASSLEQHSYEQYF.

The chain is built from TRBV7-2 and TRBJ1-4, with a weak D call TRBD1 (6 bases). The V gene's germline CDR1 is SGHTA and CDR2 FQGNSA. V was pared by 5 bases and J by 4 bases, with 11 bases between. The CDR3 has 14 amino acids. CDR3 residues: CASSVGQNNEKLFF. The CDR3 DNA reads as TGTGCCAGCAGCGTCGGACAGAATAATGAAAAACTGTTTTTT. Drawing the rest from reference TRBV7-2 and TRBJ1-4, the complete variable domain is GAGVSQSPSNKVTEKGKDVELRCDPISGHTALYWYRQSLGQGLEFLIYFQGNSAPDKSGLPSDRFSAERTGGSVSTLTIQRTQQEDSAVYLCASSVGQNNEKLFFGSGTQLSVL.

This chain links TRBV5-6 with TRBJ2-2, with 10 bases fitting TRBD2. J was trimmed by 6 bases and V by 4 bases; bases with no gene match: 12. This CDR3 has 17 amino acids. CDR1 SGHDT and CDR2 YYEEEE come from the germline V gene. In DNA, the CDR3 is TGTGCCAGCAGCCCGGACCCGGGACTAGCGTCAGCCGGGGAGCTGTTTTTT. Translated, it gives CASSPDPGLASAGELFF.

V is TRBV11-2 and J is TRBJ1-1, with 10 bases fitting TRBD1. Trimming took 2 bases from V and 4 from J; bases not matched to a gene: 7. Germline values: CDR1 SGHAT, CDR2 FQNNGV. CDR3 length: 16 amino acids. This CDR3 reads CASSLYGQGVGTEAFF. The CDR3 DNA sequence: TGTGCCAGCAGCTTATATGGACAGGGGGTTGGCACTGAAGCTTTCTTT.

The CDR3 DNA is TGTGCCAGCAGCACAACGGGGTCCAATACCGGGGAGCTGTTTTTT. Encoded protein: CASSTTGSNTGELFF. The chain employs TRBV7-8 and TRBJ2-2; D might be TRBD2 (5 bases). Germline-derived CDR1 and CDR2 are SGHVS and FQNEAQ. With 5 bases removed from V and 5 bases from J, the gap between germline ends came to 15 bases. The CDR3 contains 15 residues.

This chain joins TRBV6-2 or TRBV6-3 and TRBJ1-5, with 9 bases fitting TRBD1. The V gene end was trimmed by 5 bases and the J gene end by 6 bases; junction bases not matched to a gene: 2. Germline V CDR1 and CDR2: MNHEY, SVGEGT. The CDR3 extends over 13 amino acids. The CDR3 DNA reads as TGTGCCAGCAGTGACAGGGGGGTTCAGCCCCAGCATTTT. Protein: CASSDRGVQPQHF.

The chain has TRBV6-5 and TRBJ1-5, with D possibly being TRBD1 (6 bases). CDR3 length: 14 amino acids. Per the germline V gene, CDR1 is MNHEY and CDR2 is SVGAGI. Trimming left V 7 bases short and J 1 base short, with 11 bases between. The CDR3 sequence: CASTPTGSNQPQHF. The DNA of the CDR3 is TGTGCCAGCACCCCGACAGGAAGCAATCAGCCCCAGCATTTT.

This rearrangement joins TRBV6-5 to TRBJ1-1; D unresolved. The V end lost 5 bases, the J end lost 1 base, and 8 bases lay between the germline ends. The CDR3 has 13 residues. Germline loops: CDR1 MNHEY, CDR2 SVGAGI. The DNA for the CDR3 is TGTGCCAGCAGTACCCGAGGGAACACTGAAGCTTTCTTT. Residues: CASSTRGNTEAFF.

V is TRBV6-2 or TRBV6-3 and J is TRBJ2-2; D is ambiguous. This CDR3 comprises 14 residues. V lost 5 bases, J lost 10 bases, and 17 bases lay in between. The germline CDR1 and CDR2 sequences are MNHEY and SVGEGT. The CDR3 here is CASSPISVASELFF. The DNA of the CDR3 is TGTGCCAGCAGTCCCATCTCAGTCGCTTCGGAGCTGTTTTTT.

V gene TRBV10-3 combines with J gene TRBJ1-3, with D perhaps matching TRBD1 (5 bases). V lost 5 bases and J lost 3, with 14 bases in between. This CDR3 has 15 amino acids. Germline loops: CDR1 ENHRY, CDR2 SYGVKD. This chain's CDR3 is CAISREGLFGNTIYF. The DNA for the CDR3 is TGTGCCATCAGTAGGGAGGGGCTTTTTGGAAACACCATATATTTT.

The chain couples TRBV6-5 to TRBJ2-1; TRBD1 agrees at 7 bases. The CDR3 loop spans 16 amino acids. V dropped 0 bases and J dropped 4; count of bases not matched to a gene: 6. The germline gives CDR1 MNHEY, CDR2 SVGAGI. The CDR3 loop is CASSYSNRGPYNEQFF. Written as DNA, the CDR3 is TGTGCCAGCAGTTACTCAAACAGGGGCCCTTACAATGAGCAGTTCTTC.

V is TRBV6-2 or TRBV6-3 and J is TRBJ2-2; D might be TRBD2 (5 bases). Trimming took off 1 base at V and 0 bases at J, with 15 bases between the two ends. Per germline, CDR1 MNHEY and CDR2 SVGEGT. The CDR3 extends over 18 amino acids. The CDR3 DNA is TGTGCCAGCAGTTACTACCGCAGCGGATTCGCGAACACCGGGGAGCTGTTTTTT. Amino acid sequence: CASSYYRSGFANTGELFF.

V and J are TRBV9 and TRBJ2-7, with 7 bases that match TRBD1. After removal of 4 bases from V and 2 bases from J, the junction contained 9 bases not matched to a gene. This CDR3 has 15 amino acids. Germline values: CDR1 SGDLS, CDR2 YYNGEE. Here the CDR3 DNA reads TGTGCCAGCAGCCCAGGGACAGTCCTCCCCTACGAGCAGTACTTC. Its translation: CASSPGTVLPYEQYF. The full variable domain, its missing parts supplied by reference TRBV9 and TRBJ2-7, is DSGVTQTPKHLITATGQRVTLRCSPRSGDLSVYWYQQSLDQGLQFLIQYYNGEERAKGNILERFSAQQFPDLHSELNLSSLELGDSALYFCASSPGTVLPYEQYFGPGTRLTVT.

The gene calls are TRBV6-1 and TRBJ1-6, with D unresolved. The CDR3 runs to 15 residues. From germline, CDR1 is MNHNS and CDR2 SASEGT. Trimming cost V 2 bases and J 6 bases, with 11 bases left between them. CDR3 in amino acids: CASSERQVFNSPLHF. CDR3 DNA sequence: TGTGCCAGCAGTGAACGACAAGTATTTAATTCACCCCTCCACTTT.

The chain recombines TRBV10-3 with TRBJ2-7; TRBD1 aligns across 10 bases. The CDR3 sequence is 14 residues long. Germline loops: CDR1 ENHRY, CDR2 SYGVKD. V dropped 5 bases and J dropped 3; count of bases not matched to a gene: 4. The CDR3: CAISPGQGFYEQYF. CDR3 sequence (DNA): TGTGCCATCAGTCCGGGACAGGGGTTCTACGAGCAGTACTTC.

CDR3 loop: CATSRDIGTGPGNTIYF. In nucleotides, the CDR3 is TGTGCCACCAGCAGAGATATAGGGACAGGGCCTGGAAACACCATATATTTT. The gene calls are TRBV15 and TRBJ1-3, with 9 bases matching TRBD1. The CDR3 spans 17 residues. Germline trimming cut 0 bases from V and 2 bases from J; bases unmatched to any gene: 5. Looked up from germline, CDR1 is LNHNV and CDR2 is YYDKDF (reference sequence).

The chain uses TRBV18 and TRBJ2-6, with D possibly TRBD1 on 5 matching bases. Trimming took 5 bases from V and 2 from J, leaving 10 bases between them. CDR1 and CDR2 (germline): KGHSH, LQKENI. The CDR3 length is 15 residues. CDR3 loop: CASSDSGPGANVLTF. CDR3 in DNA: TGTGCCAGCTCAGATTCAGGGCCTGGGGCCAACGTCCTGACTTTC.

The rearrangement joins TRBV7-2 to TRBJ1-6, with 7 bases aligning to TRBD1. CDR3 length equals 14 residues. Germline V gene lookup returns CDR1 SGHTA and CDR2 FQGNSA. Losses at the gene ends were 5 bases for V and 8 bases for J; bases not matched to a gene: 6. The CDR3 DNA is TGTGCCAGCAGCACTGACAGGGATTATTCACCCCTCCACTTT. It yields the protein CASSTDRDYSPLHF.

The CDR3: CSVGIGLADPQETQYF. In DNA, the CDR3 is TGCAGCGTCGGAATCGGACTAGCGGACCCACAAGAGACCCAGTACTTC. The chain couples TRBV29-1 to TRBJ2-5, with 10 bases identical to TRBD2. Germline trimming cut 6 bases from V and 2 bases from J; bases unmatched to any gene: 12. Germline CDR1 and CDR2: SQVTM and ANQGSEA. CDR3 length equals 16 residues.

CDR3 coding DNA: TGTGCCAGCAGCTTACTGACACTTAGCTCCTACGAGCAGTACTTC. Protein product: CASSLLTLSSYEQYF. The chain employs TRBV5-6 and TRBJ2-7; no definite D call. The CDR3 has 15 amino acids. The V end lost 2 bases, the J end lost 0 bases, and 12 bases lay between the germline ends. Germline V gene data show CDR1 as SGHDT and CDR2 as YYEEEE.

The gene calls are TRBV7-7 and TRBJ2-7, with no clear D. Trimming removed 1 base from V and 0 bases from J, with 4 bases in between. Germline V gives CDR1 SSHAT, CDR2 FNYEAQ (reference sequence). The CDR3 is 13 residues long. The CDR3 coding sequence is TGTGCCAGCAGCTTAGACAGCTCCTACGAGCAGTACTTC. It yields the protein CASSLDSSYEQYF. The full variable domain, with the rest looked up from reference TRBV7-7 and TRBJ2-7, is GAGVSQSPRYKVTKRGQDVTLRCDPISSHATLYWYQQALGQGPEFLTYFNYEAQPDKSGLPSDRFSAERPEGSISTLTIQRTEQRDSAMYRCASSLDSSYEQYFGPGTRLTVT.

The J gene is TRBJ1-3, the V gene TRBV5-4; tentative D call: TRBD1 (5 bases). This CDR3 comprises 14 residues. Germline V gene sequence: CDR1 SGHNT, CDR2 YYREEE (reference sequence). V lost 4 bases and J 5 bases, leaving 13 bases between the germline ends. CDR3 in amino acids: CASSAQGGRNTIYF. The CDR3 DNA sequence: TGTGCCAGCAGCGCTCAGGGTGGGAGAAACACCATATATTTT.

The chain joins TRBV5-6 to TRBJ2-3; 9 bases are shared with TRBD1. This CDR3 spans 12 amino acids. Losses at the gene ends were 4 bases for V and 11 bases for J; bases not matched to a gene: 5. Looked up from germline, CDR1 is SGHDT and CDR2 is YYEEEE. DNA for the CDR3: TGTGCCAGCAGCGCCGGGACAGGGAAGCAGTATTTT. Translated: CASSAGTGKQYF. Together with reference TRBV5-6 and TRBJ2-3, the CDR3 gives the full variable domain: DAGVTQSPTHLIKTRGQQVTLRCSPKSGHDTVSWYQQALGQGPQFIFQYYEEEERQRGNFPDRFSGHQFPNYSSELNVNALLLGDSALYLCASSAGTGKQYFGPGTRLTVL.

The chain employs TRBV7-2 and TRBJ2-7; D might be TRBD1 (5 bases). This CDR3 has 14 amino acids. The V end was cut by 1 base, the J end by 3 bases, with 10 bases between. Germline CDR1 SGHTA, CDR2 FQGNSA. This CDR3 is CASSLEAGNYEQYF. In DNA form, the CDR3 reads TGTGCCAGCAGCTTAGAGGCAGGGAACTACGAGCAGTACTTC.

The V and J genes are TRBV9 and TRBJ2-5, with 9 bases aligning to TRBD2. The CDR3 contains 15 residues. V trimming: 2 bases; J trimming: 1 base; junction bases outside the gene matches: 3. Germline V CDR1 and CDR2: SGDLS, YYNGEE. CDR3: CASSVSGGLQETQYF. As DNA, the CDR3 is TGTGCCAGCAGCGTTAGCGGGGGCCTCCAAGAGACCCAGTACTTC.

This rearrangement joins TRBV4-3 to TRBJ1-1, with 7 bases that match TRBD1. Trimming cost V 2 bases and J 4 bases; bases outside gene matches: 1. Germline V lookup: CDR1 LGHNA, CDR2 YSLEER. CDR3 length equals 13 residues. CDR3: CASSQTGVTEAFF. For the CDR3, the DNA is TGCGCCAGCAGCCAAACAGGGGTCACTGAAGCTTTCTTT.

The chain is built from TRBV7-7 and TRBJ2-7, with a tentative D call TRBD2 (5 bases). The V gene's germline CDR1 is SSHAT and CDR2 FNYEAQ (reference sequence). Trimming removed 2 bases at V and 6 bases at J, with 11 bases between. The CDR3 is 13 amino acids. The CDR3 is CASSLNDAGEQYF. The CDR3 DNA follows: TGTGCCAGCAGCTTAAACGATGCGGGCGAGCAGTACTTC.

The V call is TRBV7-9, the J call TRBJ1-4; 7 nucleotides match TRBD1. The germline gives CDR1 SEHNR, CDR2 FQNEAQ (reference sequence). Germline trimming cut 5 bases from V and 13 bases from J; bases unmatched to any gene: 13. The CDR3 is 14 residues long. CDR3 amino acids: CASSPWTGHRLLFF. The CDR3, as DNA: TGTGCCAGCAGCCCCTGGACAGGCCATAGGCTACTGTTTTTT.

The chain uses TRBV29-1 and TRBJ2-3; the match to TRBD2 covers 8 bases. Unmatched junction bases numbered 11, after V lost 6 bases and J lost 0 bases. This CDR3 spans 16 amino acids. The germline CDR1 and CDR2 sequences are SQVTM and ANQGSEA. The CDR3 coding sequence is TGCAGCGTCCGCGGGGGGCTAGCGGTAAGCACAGATACGCAGTATTTT. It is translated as CSVRGGLAVSTDTQYF.

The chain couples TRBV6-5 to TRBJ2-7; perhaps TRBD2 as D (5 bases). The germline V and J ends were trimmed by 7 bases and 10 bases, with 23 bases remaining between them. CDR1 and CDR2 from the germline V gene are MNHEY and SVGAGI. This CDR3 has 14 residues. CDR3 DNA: TGTGCCAGCACCCTAGGGAAGCTAGCATTCAGTCAGTACTTC. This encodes CASTLGKLAFSQYF.

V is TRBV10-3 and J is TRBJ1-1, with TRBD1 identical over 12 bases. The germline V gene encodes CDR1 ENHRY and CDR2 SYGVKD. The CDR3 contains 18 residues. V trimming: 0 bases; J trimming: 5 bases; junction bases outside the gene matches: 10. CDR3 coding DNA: TGTGCCATCAGTGAGTCGATGATTGGGACAGGGGGCGGAACTGAAGCTTTCTTT. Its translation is CAISESMIGTGGGTEAFF.

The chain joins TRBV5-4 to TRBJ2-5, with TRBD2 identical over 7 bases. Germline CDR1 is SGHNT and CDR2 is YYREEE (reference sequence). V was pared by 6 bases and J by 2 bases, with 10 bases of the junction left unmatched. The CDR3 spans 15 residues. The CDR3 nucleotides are TGTGCCAGCATCACGGGGGGTATGGGGCAAGAGACCCAGTACTTC. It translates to CASITGGMGQETQYF. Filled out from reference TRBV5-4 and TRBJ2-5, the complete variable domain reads ETGVTQSPTHLIKTRGQQVTLRCSSQSGHNTVSWYQQALGQGPQFIFQYYREEENGRGNFPPRFSGLQFPNYSSELNVNALELDDSALYLCASITGGMGQETQYFGPGTRLLVL.